These 2 T cell receptor beta chains share one sample of origin, sequenced in a study of blood T cell repertoires in COVID-19. Some clones are missing from TCRdb's copy, which holds only in-frame ones; the method was immunoSEQ multiplex PCR. The top ten clones hold 1% to 1.5% of a sample with 210,000 or so clones, 92% of them seen once. Input material: peripheral blood. The receptors were gathered from a man aged 30-40 years with acute or convalescent COVID-19.

The chain couples TRBV3-1 (or the pseudogene TRBV3-2) to TRBJ2-3; 11 bases match TRBD2. CDR3 size: 16 residues. Per germline, CDR1 LGHDT and CDR2 YNNKEL (reference sequence). V trimming: 1 base; J trimming: 8 bases; junction bases outside the gene matches: 8. The CDR3 DNA is TGTGCCAGCAGCCAAGGATTCACTAGCGGGGGAACTACGCAGTATTTT. Its protein product is CASSQGFTSGGTTQYF.

This sequence joins TRBV27 and TRBJ1-6; D unclear. V was clipped by 3 bases and J by 14 bases, with 14 bases between them. Germline V gene sequence: CDR1 MNHEY, CDR2 SMNVEV (reference sequence). The length of the CDR3 is 13 residues. This CDR3 reads CASSFGLGRSLHF. CDR3 bases: TGTGCCAGCAGTTTTGGGCTTGGGCGATCCCTCCACTTT.